Presented here are 28 T cell receptor beta chains from one specimen sequenced in a study of OX40 agonist ivuxolimab in advanced cancers. TCRdb's copy holds only in-frame clones and misses some; the assay was immunoSEQ multiplex PCR. The data hold almost 85,000 clones, with approximately 92% observed a single time. The sample was CD4+ or CD8+ T cells sorted from blood, taken in a trial of the OX40 agonist ivuxolimab. The origin of the receptors is an adult with an advanced solid tumor such as melanoma, head and neck, liver or kidney cancer.

V usage is TRBV6-5 and J usage is TRBJ1-5; TRBD1 matches at 8 bases. CDR1 and CDR2 from the germline V gene are MNHEY and SVGAGI. CDR3 length equals 15 residues. Trimming removed 0 bases from V and 7 bases from J; junction bases left unmatched: 5. This chain's CDR3 is CASSYSTGAGQPQHF. Written as DNA, the CDR3 is TGTGCCAGCAGTTACTCGACAGGGGCTGGGCAGCCCCAGCATTTT.

This clone was observed once. V usage is TRBV7-3 and J usage is TRBJ1-2; D is possibly TRBD1 (6 bases). V was clipped by 4 bases and J by 2 bases, with 8 bases between them. The germline CDR1 and CDR2 sequences are SGHTA and FQGTGA. CDR3 length: 13 residues. The CDR3 coding sequence is TGTGCCAGCAGCTCGACAGGAAACTATGGCTACACCTTC. It encodes CASSSTGNYGYTF.

The chain recombines TRBV5-1 with TRBJ2-4; D uncertain. The CDR3 totals 16 residues. Trimming removed 4 bases at V and 1 base at J, with 15 bases between. Per germline, CDR1 SGHRS and CDR2 YFSETQ. CDR3 protein: CASSPAPDGAKNIQYF. The CDR3 region has the DNA TGCGCCAGCAGCCCCGCTCCGGATGGGGCCAAAAACATTCAGTACTTC. Full variable domain (missing parts from reference TRBV5-1 and TRBJ2-4): KAGVTQTPRYLIKTRGQQVTLSCSPISGHRSVSWYQQTPGQGLQFLFEYFSETQRNKGNFPGRFSGRQFSNSRSEMNVSTLELGDSALYLCASSPAPDGAKNIQYFGAGTRLSVL.

The gene calls are TRBV18 and TRBJ2-4; D perhaps matches TRBD2 (6 bases). The CDR3 runs to 14 residues. Germline V gene sequence: CDR1 KGHSH, CDR2 LQKENI. V lost 3 bases and J 0 bases, leaving 6 bases between the germline ends. As DNA, the CDR3 is TGTGCCAGCTCACCGGGACTAGCCAAAAACATTCAGTACTTC. Translation gives CASSPGLAKNIQYF.

CDR3 nucleotide sequence: TGCGCCAGCAGCCCAGAGACAGGATACCAAGAGACCCAGTACTTC. It yields the protein CASSPETGYQETQYF. The chain recombines TRBV5-1 with TRBJ2-5; D is perhaps TRBD1 (6 bases). The CDR3 length is 15 residues. Germline V gives CDR1 SGHRS, CDR2 YFSETQ. Deletions cut 4 bases from V and 0 bases from J, with 13 bases between.

V gene TRBV15 combines with J gene TRBJ2-7; tentatively, D is TRBD2 (5 bases). Germline V gene data show CDR1 as LNHNV and CDR2 as YYDKDF (reference sequence). CDR3 size: 11 residues. V lost 3 bases to trimming and J lost 8 bases, with 8 bases between them. CDR3 nucleotide sequence: TGTGCCACCAGCAGGAGGGAGAAGCAGTACTTC. Translation gives CATSRREKQYF.

This rearrangement joins TRBV6-6 to TRBJ2-7, with D possibly TRBD1 on 6 matching bases. Germline V gives CDR1 MNHNY, CDR2 SVGAGI (reference sequence). Trimming pared 7 bases from V and 0 bases from J, leaving 16 bases between. The CDR3 length is 15 residues. The chain's CDR3 is CASTDQGTSSYEQYF. The CDR3 nucleotides read TGTGCCAGCACTGATCAGGGGACCAGCTCCTACGAGCAGTACTTC.

The chain carries TRBV19 and TRBJ1-5; D is possibly TRBD1 (6 bases). CDR3 size: 14 residues. Trimming took 4 bases from V and 5 from J, leaving 12 bases between them. Germline V gives CDR1 LNHDA, CDR2 SQIVND (reference sequence). DNA for the CDR3: TGTGCCAGTAGTAGACTGGACAGTGATCAGCCCCAGCATTTT. Amino acids: CASSRLDSDQPQHF.

The chain recombines TRBV2 with TRBJ2-7, with a possible D match to TRBD1 (6 bases). Trimming pared 8 bases from V and 4 bases from J, leaving 15 bases between. The CDR3 spans 13 residues. Looked up from germline, CDR1 is SNHLY and CDR2 is FYNNEI. The CDR3 DNA is TGTGCCAGCGCTAAACAGGGTCGGTACGAGCAGTACTTC. Protein sequence: CASAKQGRYEQYF.

This chain connects TRBV29-1 to TRBJ1-4, with D perhaps matching TRBD1 (6 bases). The V gene lost 5 bases and the J gene lost 4 bases, with 11 bases spanning the gap. CDR3 length: 13 residues. The germline V gene has CDR1 SQVTM and CDR2 ANQGSEA. CDR3 coding DNA: TGCAGCGTTAGACAGGAGCTTAATGAAAAACTGTTTTTT. It specifies CSVRQELNEKLFF.

The rearrangement joins TRBV27 to TRBJ2-1; 11 bases match TRBD2. J was trimmed by 4 bases and V by 3 bases; bases with no gene match: 2. The CDR3 spans 15 residues. Germline-derived CDR1 and CDR2 are MNHEY and SMNVEV (reference sequence). CDR3 DNA: TGTGCCAGCAGTTTGGGACTAGCGGCGTACAATGAGCAGTTCTTC. Protein product: CASSLGLAAYNEQFF.

The chain employs TRBV5-1 and TRBJ2-7; D is undetermined. The germline V gene encodes CDR1 SGHRS and CDR2 YFSETQ. Trimming shortened V by 3 bases and J by 6 bases, and 10 bases separated the two germline ends. The CDR3 covers 12 residues. The CDR3 region is CASSYPSPEQYF. The CDR3 DNA sequence: TGCGCCAGCAGCTACCCGTCCCCCGAGCAGTACTTC.

CDR3 DNA sequence: TGCGCCAGCAGCTTGGGACAGCCGGTCACCGGGGAGCTGTTTTTT. It translates to CASSLGQPVTGELFF. The rearrangement uses TRBV5-1 and TRBJ2-2; D is possibly TRBD1 (5 bases). Looked up from germline, CDR1 is SGHRS and CDR2 is YFSETQ. V shed 0 bases and J shed 4 bases, with 10 bases lying between them. This CDR3 region has 15 residues.

This clone was observed a handful of times. The chain uses TRBV18 and TRBJ2-7; 8 bases match TRBD1. The trim removed 4 bases at V and 5 bases at J, leaving 4 bases unmatched. Germline loops: CDR1 KGHSH, CDR2 LQKENI. The CDR3 is 13 residues long. The CDR3 coding sequence is TGTGCCAGCTCACTTCAACAGGGGGACGAGCAGTACTTC. Protein: CASSLQQGDEQYF.

This clone was seen just once. This rearrangement joins TRBV5-1 to TRBJ2-1; the match to TRBD2 covers 9 bases. With V trimmed by 0 bases and J by 2 bases, 3 bases remained unmatched. The CDR3 extends over 16 amino acids. CDR1 is SGHRS and CDR2 is YFSETQ in the germline V gene. The CDR3, as DNA: TGCGCCAGCAGCTTGGTAATAGCGGGAGCCTACAATGAGCAGTTCTTC. It is translated as CASSLVIAGAYNEQFF.

CDR3 in DNA: TGTGCCAGCAGCCGGGGAGGGGCGGGAGTAAGTTCCTACAATGAGCAGTTCTTC. This encodes CASSRGGAGVSSYNEQFF. V usage is TRBV5-4 and J usage is TRBJ2-1; 7 bases are a match to TRBD2. Looked up from germline, CDR1 is SGHNT and CDR2 is YYREEE (reference sequence). This CDR3 is 18 amino acids long. With V trimmed by 4 bases and J by 1 base, 14 bases remained unmatched.

This rearrangement joins TRBV5-8 to TRBJ2-7; D gene unclear. With 7 bases removed from V and 0 bases from J, the gap between germline ends came to 17 bases. CDR3 size: 15 residues. Germline CDR1 is SGHTS and CDR2 is YDEGEE. The CDR3 protein is CASPVGGPSSYEQYF. DNA of the CDR3: TGTGCCAGCCCCGTGGGCGGCCCAAGCTCCTACGAGCAGTACTTC.

This clone occurred a few times. The rearrangement joins TRBV19 to TRBJ2-7; maybe TRBD1 (6 bases). The CDR3 loop spans 14 amino acids. V lost 3 bases and J lost 1, with 10 bases in between. CDR1 and CDR2 (germline): LNHDA, SQIVND (reference sequence). The CDR3 protein is CASSILQGSYEQYF. As DNA, the CDR3 is TGTGCCAGTAGTATCCTACAGGGATCCTACGAGCAGTACTTC.

The V call is TRBV5-4, the J call TRBJ1-1; 10 nucleotides line up with TRBD1. Germline-derived CDR1 and CDR2 are SGHNT and YYREEE (reference sequence). The junction had 9 bases not matched to a gene; V was cut back by 4 bases and J by 6 bases. The CDR3 consists of 15 residues. Here the CDR3 DNA reads TGTGCCAGCAGCCCGGGGACAGGGGACTTACCTGAAGCTTTCTTT. This sequence encodes CASSPGTGDLPEAFF.

A single count supports this clone. As DNA, the CDR3 is TGTGCCAGCAGTGTCACGCTCACCCGGGGTAGGAAACTGTTTTTT. As protein: CASSVTLTRGRKLFF. The chain is built from TRBV2 and TRBJ1-4; D remains unclear. This CDR3 contains 15 residues. The germline CDR1 and CDR2 sequences are SNHLY and FYNNEI. Trimming left V 4 bases short and J 11 bases short, with 20 bases between.

The V call is TRBV5-1, the J call TRBJ2-2; D gene uncertain. CDR3 length: 15 amino acids. V gave up 1 base and J gave up 0 bases, with 7 bases separating them. Germline assignment: CDR1 SGHRS and CDR2 YFSETQ. This CDR3 reads CASSLNRANTGELFF. CDR3 DNA sequence: TGCGCCAGCAGCTTGAACAGAGCGAACACCGGGGAGCTGTTTTTT.

The chain joins TRBV15 to TRBJ1-4; 10 bases align to TRBD1. The CDR3 is 14 amino acids. Germline loops: CDR1 LNHNV, CDR2 YYDKDF (reference sequence). J was trimmed by 10 bases and V by 5 bases; bases with no gene match: 7. The CDR3 is CATSARQGARKLFF. In nucleotides, the CDR3 is TGTGCCACCAGCGCACGACAGGGGGCGCGAAAACTGTTTTTT.

With respect to this clone: Additional DNA sequences in this sample encode the identical CDR3. The J gene is TRBJ1-5, the V gene TRBV7-2; possible D gene TRBD1, 6 bases. Trimming pared 4 bases from V and 2 bases from J, leaving 9 bases between. The CDR3 has 14 amino acids. Germline V CDR1 and CDR2: SGHTA, FQGNSA. The DNA for the CDR3 is TGTGCCAGCAGCTCGAGACAGGGCAATCAGCCCCAGCATTTT. This codes for CASSSRQGNQPQHF.

This sequence joins TRBV19 and TRBJ2-1, with D unclear. CDR1 LNHDA and CDR2 SQIVND come from the germline V gene (reference sequence). The CDR3 is made up of 15 amino acids. The V and J ends lost 3 bases and 0 bases respectively, with 9 bases between them. The CDR3 protein is CASSINVLSYNEQFF. DNA for the CDR3: TGTGCCAGTAGTATTAATGTCCTCTCCTACAATGAGCAGTTCTTC.

The V and J genes are TRBV7-2 and TRBJ2-7; D ambiguous. The germline CDR1 and CDR2 sequences are SGHTA and FQGNSA. CDR3 length equals 14 residues. V lost 0 bases and J 3 bases, leaving 9 bases between the germline ends. CDR3 nucleotides: TGTGCCAGCAGCTTAGCCCCCCAGTACTACGAGCAGTACTTC. This translates into CASSLAPQYYEQYF.

This clone was recorded once. The chain joins TRBV6-6 to TRBJ2-1, with D uncertain. The CDR3 is made up of 15 amino acids. The germline CDR1 and CDR2 sequences are MNHNY and SVGAGI (reference sequence). Trimming took off 2 bases at V and 8 bases at J, with 16 bases between the two ends. The CDR3 spells CASSYGTEAGDEQFF. As DNA, the CDR3 is TGTGCCAGCAGTTACGGAACAGAGGCCGGCGATGAGCAGTTCTTC.

The rearrangement uses TRBV28 and TRBJ2-5, with 8 bases matching TRBD2. V gave up 2 bases and J gave up 1 base; unmatched junction bases: 3. Looked up from germline, CDR1 is MDHEN and CDR2 is SYDVKM. The CDR3 has 15 amino acids. CDR3 in DNA: TGTGCCAGCAGTTTACGGGGGGGAATCCAAGAGACCCAGTACTTC. Its translation: CASSLRGGIQETQYF.

This chain connects TRBV4-3 to TRBJ1-2; D not certain. V was shortened by 1 base and J by 8 bases, with 11 bases between the two germline ends. The CDR3 loop spans 13 amino acids. Germline V gene lookup returns CDR1 LGHNA and CDR2 YSLEER. CDR3 DNA sequence: TGCGCCAGCAGCCAAGTCGGGGTTGACGGCTACACCTTC. Its translation: CASSQVGVDGYTF.